These 20 T cell receptor beta chains were sequenced from one sample in a study of blood T cell repertoires in COVID-19. The assay was immunoSEQ multiplex PCR, and TCRdb's table has in-frame clones only and misses some. The sample lists about 260,000 clones; about nine tenths were seen once. Material for sequencing was peripheral blood. These receptor sequences come from a woman aged 40 to 50 with acute or convalescent COVID-19.

Only one count was recorded for this clone. The chain is built from TRBV30 and TRBJ1-4; 10 positions agree with TRBD1. Per germline, CDR1 GTSNPN and CDR2 SVGIG (reference sequence). The CDR3 spans 17 residues. The ends lost 3 bases at V and 5 bases at J; junction bases unmatched: 12. DNA of the CDR3: TGTGCCTGGAGGGGGGAGACAGGGGGCGCGAGCAATGAAAAACTGTTTTTT. As protein: CAWRGETGGASNEKLFF.

V and J are TRBV7-8 and TRBJ2-2; tentative D call: TRBD2 (6 bases). This CDR3 comprises 14 residues. CDR1 and CDR2 (germline): SGHVS, FQNEAQ. V shed 1 base and J shed 5 bases, with 8 bases lying between them. This CDR3 is CASSLERGTGELFF. The CDR3 DNA follows: TGTGCCAGCAGCTTAGAACGGGGGACCGGGGAGCTGTTTTTT.

The rearrangement joins TRBV19 to TRBJ1-5, with D perhaps TRBD1 (6 bases). The V gene's germline CDR1 is LNHDA and CDR2 SQIVND (reference sequence). This CDR3 comprises 16 residues. The V end lost 6 bases, the J end lost 7 bases, and 22 bases lay between the germline ends. The CDR3, as DNA: TGTGCCAGTAGACGTGTCACAGGGCGCGCCCGGCAGCCCCAGCATTTT. It translates to CASRRVTGRARQPQHF.

This chain uses TRBV21-1 with TRBJ1-1. TRBV21-1 is recorded as a pseudogene. The CDR3 extends over 18 amino acids. CDR3 sequence: CASSSPEGGRSGYTEAFF. The CDR3 bases are TGTGCCAGCAGCTCGCCGGAGGGGGGGCGCTCAGGGTACACTGAAGCTTTCTTT.

This chain connects TRBV18 to TRBJ2-7; TRBD1 agrees at 10 bases. The germline CDR1 and CDR2 sequences are KGHSH and LQKENI. The CDR3 covers 15 residues. V was pared by 3 bases and J by 4 bases, with 6 bases of the junction left unmatched. The CDR3 nucleotides read TGTGCCAGCTCACCTCTCGGGACAGGGGTTTACGAGCAGTACGTC. It codes for CASSPLGTGVYEQYV.

This sequence joins TRBV7-9 and TRBJ1-4, with a tentative D call TRBD1 (6 bases). CDR3 length: 15 amino acids. Trimming left V 4 bases short and J 2 bases short, with 11 bases between. Per the germline V gene, CDR1 is SEHNR and CDR2 is FQNEAQ (reference sequence). CDR3 nucleotides: TGTGCCAGCAGCTCCTACAGGGAGACTAATGAAAAACTGTTTTTT. Amino acid sequence: CASSSYRETNEKLFF.

This sequence joins TRBV14 and TRBJ1-1; D possibly corresponds to TRBD1 (5 bases). This CDR3 has 15 residues. Germline CDR1 SGHDN, CDR2 FVKESK. The V end lost 2 bases, the J end lost 2 bases, and 12 bases lay between the germline ends. CDR3 DNA: TGTGCCAGCAGCCAAAAATGGGGCAGTAACACTGAAGCTTTCTTT. Translating it yields CASSQKWGSNTEAFF.

The chain has TRBV12-5 and TRBJ2-3, with TRBD2 matching 11 bases. The CDR3 contains 22 residues. Germline values: CDR1 LGHNT, CDR2 FRNRAP. Trimming removed 0 bases from V and 2 bases from J; junction bases left unmatched: 19. For the CDR3, the DNA is TGTGCTAGTGGTTTGGTTATACTAGCGGGGGTCACCGGTACTAAATTCACAGATACGCAGTATTTT. It specifies CASGLVILAGVTGTKFTDTQYF.

This rearrangement joins TRBV21-1 to TRBJ1-5. TRBV21-1 counts as a pseudogene. The CDR3 length is 13 residues. CDR3 DNA: TGTGCCAGCAGCATAAGAGGGCATCAGCCCCAGCATTTT. This codes for CASSIRGHQPQHF.

The gene calls are TRBV11-2 and TRBJ2-1, with a tentative D call TRBD2 (6 bases). Germline values: CDR1 SGHAT, CDR2 FQNNGV. The CDR3 loop spans 15 amino acids. Trimming removed 4 bases from V and 7 bases from J, with 17 bases in between. The CDR3 protein is CASSSRGNGRNEQFF. The CDR3 nucleotides are TGTGCCAGCAGCTCGCGGGGCAACGGGAGAAATGAGCAGTTCTTC.

The chain carries TRBV18 and TRBJ2-7; TRBD1 is a possible D gene (6 bases). CDR1 is KGHSH and CDR2 is LQKENI in the germline V gene. This CDR3 comprises 15 residues. Trimming shortened V by 6 bases and J by 0 bases, and 15 bases separated the two germline ends. CDR3 region: CASSPTGSLSYEQYV. The CDR3 region has the DNA TGTGCCAGCTCCCCAACAGGGTCCCTCTCCTACGAGCAGTACGTC.

This chain uses TRBV4-1 with TRBJ2-3, with TRBD2 matching over 12 bases. CDR3 length: 17 residues. The germline CDR1 and CDR2 sequences are MGHRA and YSYEKL. J gave up 3 bases and V 4 bases, and 8 bases lay outside the gene matches. The CDR3 DNA is TGCGCCAGCAGCCCGCGTCCTAGCGGGGGGGGTACAGATACGCAGTATTTT. Translation: CASSPRPSGGGTDTQYF.

This chain joins TRBV6-5 and TRBJ1-5; TRBD1 is a possible D gene (5 bases). Trimming shortened V by 0 bases and J by 3 bases, and 9 bases separated the two germline ends. The length of the CDR3 is 15 residues. Germline V gene data show CDR1 as MNHEY and CDR2 as SVGAGI. CDR3 residues: CASSYSWGNNQPQHF. For the CDR3, the DNA is TGTGCCAGCAGTTACTCCTGGGGCAACAATCAGCCCCAGCATTTT.

This CDR3 reads CASSESLRSNQPQHF. CDR3 DNA sequence: TGCGCCAGCAGTGAGTCCCTCCGGAGCAATCAGCCCCAGCATTTT. The rearrangement links TRBV10-2 to TRBJ1-5; D not certain. Looked up from germline, CDR1 is WSHSY and CDR2 is SAAADI. Trimming took off 0 bases at V and 1 base at J, with 7 bases between the two ends. There are 15 residues in the CDR3.

The rearrangement joins TRBV19 to TRBJ1-1; 8 bases are shared with TRBD1. V lost 8 bases and J lost 3; bases outside the gene matches: 17. This CDR3 is built from 17 residues. Germline V gives CDR1 LNHDA, CDR2 SQIVND (reference sequence). The CDR3 region has the DNA TGTGCCAGTGCCAGGGGCGCGGCAGGGGGCTTCTACACTGAAGCTTTCTTT. Residues: CASARGAAGGFYTEAFF. Full variable domain (rest looked up from reference TRBV19 and TRBJ1-1): DGGITQSPKYLFRKEGQNVTLSCEQNLNHDAMYWYRQDPGQGLRLIYYSQIVNDFQKGDIAEGYSVSREKKESFPLTVTSAQKNPTAFYLCASARGAAGGFYTEAFFGQGTRLTVV.

This clone has only one observation. V usage is TRBV27 and J usage is TRBJ1-1; perhaps TRBD1 as D (5 bases). V was cut by 1 base and J by 5 bases, with 11 bases left in between. Germline CDR1 and CDR2: MNHEY and SMNVEV (reference sequence). This CDR3 has 14 amino acids. The CDR3 nucleotides are TGTGCCAGCAGTTTATTCAGGGCGGGGACTGAAGCTTTCTTT. Encoded protein: CASSLFRAGTEAFF.

CDR3 sequence reads: CASRDLGDPYGYTF. As DNA, the CDR3 is TGTGCCAGCAGAGACCTCGGAGACCCCTATGGCTACACCTTC. The chain carries TRBV27 and TRBJ1-2; D is ambiguous. This CDR3 contains 14 residues. Germline V gene data show CDR1 as MNHEY and CDR2 as SMNVEV (reference sequence). The V end was cut by 6 bases, the J end by 4 bases, with 15 bases between.

The chain joins TRBV19 to TRBJ2-5; TRBD2 matches at 7 bases. V shed 5 bases, J shed 1 base, and the junction held 1 base outside the gene matches. CDR3 length: 13 amino acids. Germline CDR1 and CDR2: LNHDA and SQIVND (reference sequence). Written as DNA, the CDR3 is TGTGCCAGTAGTCGGGGGGTCCAAGAGACCCAGTACTTC. Translated, it gives CASSRGVQETQYF.

The CDR3 loop reads CASSDQTGGGNTIYF. CDR3 coding DNA: TGTGCCAGCAGTGACCAGACAGGGGGAGGAAACACCATATATTTT. The chain employs TRBV2 and TRBJ1-3; 9 bases agree with TRBD1. The CDR3 sequence is 15 residues long. The germline CDR1 and CDR2 sequences are SNHLY and FYNNEI. V lost 3 bases, J lost 4 bases, and 4 bases stayed unmatched.

This clone came up a few times. This specimen includes other DNA sequences encoding the same CDR3. The chain has TRBV2 and TRBJ1-4, with TRBD1 matching 8 bases. Trimming took 7 bases from V and 8 from J; bases not matched to a gene: 6. This CDR3 has 13 residues. Germline V gene sequence: CDR1 SNHLY, CDR2 FYNNEI. CDR3 protein: CASNDRGYEKLFF. DNA for the CDR3: TGTGCCAGCAATGACAGGGGATACGAAAAACTGTTTTTT.